This entry lists 22 T cell receptor beta chains sequenced from one sample in a study of vaccination effects on CD4 cells after COVID-19. No antigen has been assigned to these receptors. The data were produced by immunoSEQ multiplex PCR, yet TCRdb's version contains in-frame clones alone and is incomplete. Of about 22,000 clones in the sample, around 70% were seen once. With the ViraFEST assay, the study expanded antigen-specific CD4+ T cells using viral peptide pools, then sequenced them. The culture ran for approximately 11 days before CD4+ T cells were isolated. Participants received two doses of either the BNT162b2 or mRNA-1273 vaccine. The sample consisted of CD4+ T cells from PBMCs cultured with HCoV-NL63 spike peptides, taken after COVID-19 vaccination. Receptors were obtained from a human donor who received a COVID-19 vaccine.

The CDR3 sequence is CASNQGTYYNEQFF. CDR3 nucleotide sequence: TGCGCCAGCAACCAGGGCACCTACTACAATGAGCAGTTCTTC. V usage is TRBV5-1 and J usage is TRBJ2-1; tentative D call: TRBD1 (5 bases). The length of the CDR3 is 14 residues. Trimming pared 6 bases from V and 3 bases from J, leaving 13 bases between. Per germline, CDR1 SGHRS and CDR2 YFSETQ.

The rearrangement joins TRBV15 to TRBJ2-5; no firm D call. The length of the CDR3 is 12 residues. Trimming removed 0 bases from V and 5 bases from J, with 4 bases in between. Germline V gene data show CDR1 as LNHNV and CDR2 as YYDKDF (reference sequence). This CDR3 reads CATSRDWETQYF. The CDR3 coding sequence is TGTGCCACCAGCAGAGATTGGGAGACCCAGTACTTC.

V and J are TRBV5-5 and TRBJ2-5, with D possibly called TRBD1 or TRBD2 (5 bases each). The CDR3 spans 16 residues. The V gene lost 0 bases and the J gene lost 4 bases, with 16 bases spanning the gap. The germline CDR1 and CDR2 sequences are SGHKS and YYEKEE (reference sequence). As DNA, the CDR3 is TGTGCCAGCAGCTTGGTTTTTGGGGGTGGAGGAGAGACCCAGTACTTC. Translated: CASSLVFGGGGETQYF.

This clone turned up a few times. V and J are TRBV5-8 and TRBJ1-1, with 7 bases that match TRBD1. There are 16 residues in the CDR3. V was pared by 5 bases and J by 0 bases, with 10 bases of the junction left unmatched. Per germline, CDR1 SGHTS and CDR2 YDEGEE. The CDR3 sequence: CASRRYPGQMNTEAFF. The CDR3 region has the DNA TGTGCCAGCAGGCGCTACCCGGGACAGATGAACACTGAAGCTTTCTTT. Together with reference TRBV5-8 and TRBJ1-1, the CDR3 gives the full variable domain: EAGVTQSPTHLIKTRGQQATLRCSPISGHTSVYWYQQALGLGLQFLLWYDEGEERNRGNFPPRFSGRQFPNYSSELNVNALELEDSALYLCASRRYPGQMNTEAFFGQGTRLTVV.

This chain uses TRBV6-8 with TRBJ2-5, with no clear D. CDR3 length: 19 amino acids. Trimming took 2 bases from V and 1 from J, leaving 23 bases between them. CDR1 is MNHGY and CDR2 is SAAAGT in the germline V gene. CDR3 in DNA: TGTGCCAGCAGTTACCCTTTCCAGCCCCCGGCAGCGATCCAAGAGACCCAGTACTTC. Protein sequence: CASSYPFQPPAAIQETQYF.

This chain joins TRBV5-1 and TRBJ2-2; D is undetermined. Trimming left V 7 bases short and J 1 base short, with 11 bases between. The germline V gene encodes CDR1 SGHRS and CDR2 YFSETQ. The CDR3 covers 14 residues. This CDR3 is CASFKNRNTGELFF. The CDR3 DNA is TGCGCCAGCTTTAAGAACAGGAACACCGGGGAGCTGTTTTTT.

V is TRBV5-6 and J is TRBJ1-2; 7 bases are a match to TRBD1. Germline values: CDR1 SGHDT, CDR2 YYEEEE. The CDR3 totals 15 residues. The ends lost 4 bases at V and 4 bases at J; junction bases unmatched: 10. CDR3 amino acids: CASSTQGVFSYGYTF. The CDR3 DNA reads TGTGCCAGCAGCACCCAGGGGGTCTTCTCCTATGGCTACACCTTC. Based on the CDR3 plus reference TRBV5-6 and TRBJ1-2, the full variable domain is DAGVTQSPTHLIKTRGQQVTLRCSPKSGHDTVSWYQQALGQGPQFIFQYYEEEERQRGNFPDRFSGHQFPNYSSELNVNALLLGDSALYLCASSTQGVFSYGYTFGSGTRLTVV.

The rearrangement joins TRBV3-1 (or the pseudogene TRBV3-2) to TRBJ2-7; D may be TRBD1 or TRBD2 (7 bases each). The CDR3 consists of 14 residues. V was pared by 4 bases and J by 3 bases, with 13 bases between. The germline V gene has CDR1 LGHDT and CDR2 YNNKEL (reference sequence). The CDR3 sequence: CASSPPRGGYEQYF. Written as DNA, the CDR3 is TGTGCCAGCAGCCCCCCCAGGGGGGGCTACGAGCAGTACTTC.

V and J are TRBV6-1 and TRBJ1-1; no reliable D call. The CDR3 contains 14 residues. Trimming left V 0 bases short and J 2 bases short, with 7 bases between. Germline V gives CDR1 MNHNS, CDR2 SASEGT. CDR3 coding DNA: TGTGCCAGCAGTGAAGCATGGCCCAACACTGAAGCTTTCTTT. Protein product: CASSEAWPNTEAFF.

This sequence joins TRBV11-2 and TRBJ1-4; TRBD1 aligns across 10 bases. After removal of 6 bases from V and 5 bases from J, the junction contained 6 bases not matched to a gene. The CDR3 totals 15 residues. CDR1 and CDR2 from the germline V gene are SGHAT and FQNNGV. The CDR3 here is CASSPRDRGNEKLFF. CDR3 nucleotides: TGTGCCAGCAGTCCCCGGGACAGGGGAAATGAAAAACTGTTTTTT.

The CDR3 loop reads CASSEGDRVEQYF. Written as DNA, the CDR3 is TGTGCCAGTAGTGAGGGAGACAGGGTCGAGCAGTACTTC. The chain joins TRBV19 to TRBJ2-7, with 7 nucleotides matching TRBD1. Per germline, CDR1 LNHDA and CDR2 SQIVND (reference sequence). Trimming at V came to 5 bases and at J to 6 bases, leaving 7 bases not matched to a gene. The CDR3 length is 13 residues.

This sequence joins TRBV28 and TRBJ1-2; D is ambiguous. V gave up 4 bases and J gave up 8 bases, with 11 bases separating them. Germline V CDR1 and CDR2: MDHEN, SYDVKM. The CDR3 loop spans 12 amino acids. The CDR3 loop is CASSSGSQGYTF. CDR3 nucleotides: TGTGCCAGCAGTTCCGGGTCCCAGGGCTACACCTTC.

This chain connects TRBV18 to TRBJ1-1; D is perhaps TRBD1 (6 bases). The germline V gene has CDR1 KGHSH and CDR2 LQKENI. The CDR3 sequence is 15 residues long. Trimming left V 2 bases short and J 6 bases short, with 16 bases between. The CDR3 DNA reads as TGTGCCAGCTCACCAACCTATACAGGACAGTCTGAAGCTTTCTTT. It translates to CASSPTYTGQSEAFF. Complete variable domain (other parts from reference TRBV18 and TRBJ1-1): NAGVMQNPRHLVRRRGQEARLRCSPMKGHSHVYWYRQLPEEGLKFMVYLQKENIIDESGMPKERFSAEFPKEGPSILRIQQVVRGDSAAYFCASSPTYTGQSEAFFGQGTRLTVV.

J is TRBJ2-5 and V is TRBV5-1; 7 bases match TRBD1. The CDR3 runs to 19 residues. The V and J ends lost 4 bases and 5 bases, in that order; junction bases with no gene match: 23. Germline loops: CDR1 SGHRS, CDR2 YFSETQ. The CDR3 bases are TGCGCCAGCAGCCCGTTCTTGATTGCCGGGACAGTTACGAAGGAGACCCAGTACTTC. It is translated as CASSPFLIAGTVTKETQYF.

The V call is TRBV19, the J call TRBJ1-1; D perhaps matches TRBD1 (6 bases). Trimming left V 4 bases short and J 5 bases short, with 8 bases between. Per the germline V gene, CDR1 is LNHDA and CDR2 is SQIVND (reference sequence). This CDR3 is 12 amino acids long. This CDR3 is CASSKGETEAFF. The CDR3 DNA is TGTGCCAGTAGTAAGGGGGAAACTGAAGCTTTCTTT. Full variable domain (missing parts from reference TRBV19 and TRBJ1-1): DGGITQSPKYLFRKEGQNVTLSCEQNLNHDAMYWYRQDPGQGLRLIYYSQIVNDFQKGDIAEGYSVSREKKESFPLTVTSAQKNPTAFYLCASSKGETEAFFGQGTRLTVV.

This sequence joins TRBV6-5 and TRBJ1-6; the D gene is possibly TRBD1 (6 bases). CDR3 size: 15 residues. V dropped 7 bases and J dropped 7 bases, with 17 bases sitting between them. Germline CDR1 and CDR2: MNHEY and SVGAGI. CDR3 sequence: CASIAGDRLNSPLHF. The CDR3 nucleotides are TGTGCCAGCATTGCAGGGGACCGTTTAAATTCACCCCTCCACTTT.

The chain links TRBV2 to TRBJ2-7, with unresolved D. Trimming stripped 4 bases from V and 11 bases from J, with 12 bases between. The CDR3 is 11 residues long. The germline CDR1 and CDR2 sequences are SNHLY and FYNNEI. In DNA, the CDR3 is TGTGCCAGCAGTGCACGGGTAAAGGAGTACTTC. Translation: CASSARVKEYF.

The genes are TRBV6-5 and TRBJ2-2, with D hard to call. The germline V gene encodes CDR1 MNHEY and CDR2 SVGAGI. Trimming cost V 6 bases and J 7 bases, with 12 bases left between them. This CDR3 comprises 13 residues. This CDR3 is CASSRKNYGELFF. The CDR3 DNA reads TGTGCCAGCAGCCGAAAGAATTACGGGGAGCTGTTTTTT.

V gene TRBV18 combines with J gene TRBJ2-6; possible D gene TRBD2, 6 bases. V was shortened by 1 base and J by 10 bases, with 17 bases between the two germline ends. Germline CDR1 is KGHSH and CDR2 is LQKENI. This CDR3 is built from 16 residues. Here the CDR3 DNA reads TGTGCCAGCTCACCACGAGGTGGAGGGGTCGAGAACGTCCTGACTTTC. It specifies CASSPRGGGVENVLTF.

The V gene is TRBV30, the J gene TRBJ2-5, with D perhaps matching TRBD1 or TRBD2 (5 bases each). V was clipped by 3 bases and J by 1 base, with 9 bases between them. This CDR3 region has 13 residues. CDR1 GTSNPN and CDR2 SVGIG come from the germline V gene (reference sequence). CDR3 sequence (DNA): TGTGCCTGGAGGCCGGGGCCCCAAGAGACCCAGTACTTC. Protein product: CAWRPGPQETQYF.

This clone is labeled medium-sized. The V and J genes are TRBV4-1 and TRBJ2-7, with 9 bases that match TRBD2. Germline-derived CDR1 and CDR2 are MGHRA and YSYEKL. The J segment lost 1 base and the V segment lost 2 bases, leaving 6 bases of the junction unmatched. CDR3 length: 16 residues. This chain's CDR3 is CASSQPTSGLSYEQYF. The CDR3, as DNA: TGCGCCAGCAGCCAACCCACTAGCGGGCTATCCTACGAGCAGTACTTC.

This clone was found once. The gene calls are TRBV18 and TRBJ1-5; D is unclear. The CDR3 has 13 amino acids. Germline lookup yields CDR1 KGHSH and CDR2 LQKENI. V lost 2 bases to trimming and J lost 4 bases, with 6 bases between them. The CDR3 nucleotides are TGTGCCAGCTCACCAGGGGTTAATCAGCCCCAGCATTTT. Translated, it gives CASSPGVNQPQHF.